Listed here is a single T cell receptor (beta chain). This entry belongs to a study of blood T cell repertoires in COVID-19. About the research overall: Samples of COVID-19 (acute and convalescent) were obtained from the United States, Italy and Spain. T cells, B-cell-depleted T cells, or PBMCs supplied cDNA or gDNA.

The V gene end was trimmed by 4 bases and the J gene end by 4 bases; junction bases not matched to a gene: 4. Germline assignment: CDR1 SGHAT and CDR2 FQNNGV. The length of the CDR3 is 14 residues. While infection was still active, Seattle patients were enrolled and then followed longitudinally. In the original analysis: Estimation of nucleated cell counts was performed using reference gene primer amplification. The protocol was immunoSEQ multiplex PCR, while the TCRdb copy is restricted to in-frame clones and leaves out a portion. The DNA gave D and trimming, while V, J and clone size come from that table. The data hold 430,000 or so clones, with about 90% observed a single time.

This TCR was sampled from a man between 18 and 29 years old with COVID-19, enrolled during active disease. What was sequenced was peripheral blood. This rearrangement joins TRBV11-2 to TRBJ2-1; 7 nucleotides line up with TRBD1. CDR3 sequence reads: CASSSGQKYNEQFF. The CDR3 bases are TGTGCCAGCAGCTCGGGACAGAAGTACAATGAGCAGTTCTTC.